This T cell receptor beta chain was recovered during a study of T cells in Graves' hyperthyroidism and ophthalmopathy. As for the study in general: Peripheral blood was collected at initial diagnosis, before any treatment. Study observations and caveats: Among clonotypes expanded in thyroid above 0.001, most were also found in blood. Model-based prediction identified ophthalmopathy a median around seven months prior to its onset.

The PBMCs were sourced from fresh peripheral blood (around 9.3 ml). There were TCR beta CDR3 regions amplified from RNA transcripts. A set of HTBI primers served as the primers for a first-round RT-PCR of the TCR CDR3. TCRdb passed the multiplex PCR reads through MiXCR, listing each CDR3 protein once. The data hold hundreds of thousands of distinct CDR3 sequences, with approximately 14% observed a single time. This clonotype was seen repeatedly, ten times or more. Its target is not known. The CDR3 runs to 20 residues. V was pared by 5 bases and J by 2 bases, with 29 bases between. From germline, CDR1 is LGHNT and CDR2 FRNRAP.

What was sequenced was blood. V is TRBV12-5 and J is TRBJ2-3; D is possibly TRBD2 (5 bases). The source is a man aged 18-30 years with Graves' ophthalmopathy. Here the CDR3 reads CASGPVVPGKDLPHTDTQYF. The CDR3 nucleotides read TGTGCTAGTGGTCCCGTGGTACCCGGGAAAGACCTACCACACACAGATACGCAGTATTTT.